These T cell receptor beta chains were read from a single sample in a study of tumor-infiltrating lymphocytes in primary liver carcinoma. TCRdb re-called the multiplex PCR reads with MiXCR, one entry per CDR3 protein. The data show roughly 22,000 distinct CDR3 sequences, more than 70% seen once. The sequenced sample consisted of liver tumor tissue from sampling region 2. All receptors derive from a woman in her twenties or thirties with primary liver carcinoma and hepatitis B virus infection. The CDR3 runs from the conserved cysteine through the conserved F or W. D genes are given only for firm matches. Clone sizes are given selectively: once, few, many, or a class where the clone is expanded.

clone_size	v_call	d_call	j_call	cdr3_aa	cdr3_nt
NA	TRBV28	NA	TRBJ1-4	CTSSYPGGYEKPFF	TGTACCAGCAGTTATCCGGGCGGGTACGAAAAACCGTTTTTT
once	TRBV4-3	NA	TRBJ2-3	CASGQSVWQSDPDDTQYF	TGCGCCAGCGGCCAGTCGGTCTGGCAGAGTGATCCCGATGATACGCAGTATTTT
few	TRBV7-9	TRBD2	TRBJ2-1	CTSSLDLAGGMQFF	TGTACCAGCAGCTTAGATCTAGCGGGAGGGATGCAATTCTTC
NA	TRBV11-2	NA	TRBJ1-2	CVSSLDGMAGRSYTF	TGTGTCAGCAGCTTAGATGGAATGGCAGGGAGAAGCTACACCTTC
large	TRBV11-2	TRBD2	TRBJ2-1	CASSTSLAGGYNEQFF	TGTGCCAGCAGCACCTCTCTAGCGGGAGGATACAATGAGCAGTTCTTC
NA	TRBV6-1	NA	TRBJ2-7	CASSGRLGIVGEQYF	TGTGCCAGCAGTGGGAGACTGGGGATAGTAGGGGAGCAGTACTTC
NA	TRBV10-3	NA	TRBJ1-3	CAISKSVSGNTIYF	TGTGCCATCAGTAAGTCAGTTTCAGGTAACACCATATATTTT
NA	TRBV6-5	NA	TRBJ2-5	CASSTERWLTQYF	TGTGCCAGCAGTACCGAGAGATGGCTGACCCAGTACTTC
NA	TRBV29-1	TRBD2	TRBJ2-1	CSAPRDYNEQFF	TGCAGCGCCCCTAGGGACTACAATGAGCAGTTCTTT
NA	TRBV4-3	TRBD1	TRBJ2-7	CACSQDRWTGRGQYF	TGCGCCTGTAGCCAAGATCGATGGACAGGGCGGGGGCAGTACTTC
hyperexpanded	TRBV11-3	TRBD2	TRBJ2-1	CASSRLAGGGYEQFF	TGTGCCAGCAGCCGACTAGCGGGGGGGGGGTATGAGCAGTTCTTC
NA	TRBV11-1	NA	TRBJ2-7	CASNLRYHSEQYF	TGTGCCAGCAACTTAAGATACCACAGCGAGCAGTACTTC
NA	TRBV5-6	NA	TRBJ1-6	CASSLVALVPPLHF	TGTGCCAGCAGCTTGGTAGCACTTGTACCACCCCTCCACTTT
NA	TRBV11-3	TRBD2	TRBJ2-5	CASSPSSLAAVNGETQYF	TGCGCCAGCAGCCCTAGTTCACTAGCGGCTGTTAACGGAGAAACCCAGTACTTC
NA	TRBV5-1	NA	TRBJ1-1	CTSSSDRWNTETFF	TGCACCAGCAGCTCGGACCGTTGGAACACTGAAACTTTCTTT
NA	TRBV11-3	NA	TRBJ2-5	CASGPTGDWETQYF	TGTGCCAGCGGCCCGACGGGAGATTGGGAGACCCAGTACTTC